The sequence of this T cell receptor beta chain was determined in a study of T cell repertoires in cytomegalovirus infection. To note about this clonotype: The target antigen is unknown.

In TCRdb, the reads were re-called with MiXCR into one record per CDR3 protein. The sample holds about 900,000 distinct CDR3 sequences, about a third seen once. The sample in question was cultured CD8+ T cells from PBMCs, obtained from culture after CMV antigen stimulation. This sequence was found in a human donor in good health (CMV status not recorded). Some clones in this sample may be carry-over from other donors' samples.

This CDR3 reads CAVIGEPSGEQYF. The DNA for the CDR3 is TGTGCCGTCATTGGAGAGCCCAGCGGCGAGCAGTACTTC. The rearrangement uses TRBV10-3 and TRBJ2-7; D is perhaps TRBD2 (5 bases). This CDR3 has 13 amino acids. V was pared by 11 bases and J by 6 bases, with 20 bases between. Germline CDR1 and CDR2: ENHRY and SYGVKD.